This record concerns one TCR beta chain sequence. Primers used in a second PCR of roughly 6 to 11 cycles were a sample-barcoded 5' primer and a J-beta primer mix. TCRdb fed the 5' RACE reads into MiXCR, producing one record per CDR3 protein. Here the sample spans 1.2 million to 1.5 million distinct CDR3 sequences, roughly 45% being singletons. The data are from a study of blood T cells in healthy people across ages. Sequencing input: blood. The receptor comes from a woman aged 18-35 years in good health.

The CDR3 region is CASSTATTWYQETQYF. The CDR3 DNA is TGTGCCAGCAGCACCGCGACTACCTGGTACCAAGAGACCCAGTACTTC. V and J are TRBV7-2 and TRBJ2-5; D possibly corresponds to TRBD2 (5 bases). The CDR3 totals 16 residues. Deletions cut 5 bases from V and 0 bases from J, with 16 bases between. CDR1 is SGHTA and CDR2 is FQGNSA in the germline V gene.